This T cell receptor (beta chain) was obtained from a study of T cell changes during pregnancy in multiple sclerosis. Germline V gene data show CDR1 as SGHTA and CDR2 as FQGNSA. CDR3 length: 16 residues. V lost 2 bases and J lost 4, with 12 bases in between. Assay: immunoSEQ multiplex PCR; the TCRdb copy retains only in-frame clones and omits some. Of fewer than 110,000 clones listed, 80% to 95% are singletons. This receptor was taken from a female donor in good health, enrolled as a control in a pregnancy study. The chain links TRBV7-2 to TRBJ1-6; D gene uncertain. The sequencing here drew on peripheral blood, taken in the third trimester of pregnancy. Here the CDR3 reads CASSLSPGLYNSPLHF. The DNA for the CDR3 is TGTGCCAGCAGCTTAAGCCCAGGCTTGTATAATTCACCCCTCCACTTT. The full variable domain, its missing parts supplied by reference TRBV7-2 and TRBJ1-6, is GAGVSQSPSNKVTEKGKDVELRCDPISGHTALYWYRQSLGQGLEFLIYFQGNSAPDKSGLPSDRFSAERTGGSVSTLTIQRTQQEDSAVYLCASSLSPGLYNSPLHFGNGTRLTVT.